This record looks at one T cell receptor (beta chain) sequence and its context. Antigen: not known. The data were obtained in a study of T cell repertoires in cytomegalovirus infection. At the level of the study: Both a matching HLA type and CMV infection were indicated by public TCR beta signatures.

TCRdb fed the reads into MiXCR, producing one record per CDR3 protein. Counted here are approximately 750,000 distinct CDR3 sequences, 35% to 45% occurring once; the ten biggest clones make up 2.8%. Findings and caveats of the study: Across the ex vivo response, the dominant clonotypes were HLA-C-restricted CMV-specific TCR beta clonotypes. Individuals carrying CMV plus the relevant HLA were identified by cumulative frequency of public TCR beta families.

The CDR3 has 17 residues. The germline gives CDR1 LNHDA, CDR2 SQIVND (reference sequence). Trimming pared 3 bases from V and 10 bases from J, leaving 22 bases between. The sample consisted of PBMCs. The clonotype was recovered from a human donor in good health (CMV status not recorded). Some clones in this sample may be carry-over from other donors' samples. The chain recombines TRBV19 with TRBJ1-6; possibly TRBD1 for D (5 bases). The CDR3 region is CASSILTGQGLRSPLHF. Here the CDR3 DNA reads TGTGCCAGTAGTATCCTCACTGGGCAGGGCCTGCGATCACCCCTCCACTTT.